This T cell receptor beta chain was found in a study of CD8 T cells in Susac syndrome (dated by TCRdb to the late 2010s). Broadly, across the study: Repertoire sequencing was used to test whether CD8+ T cell activation and differentiation in Susac syndrome was antigen driven.

The CDR3 holds 14 amino acids from the cysteine to the phenylalanine. Kept here is only the CDR3 DNA, which spans 42 bases and is read in frame from base 1. Based on the germline V gene, the CDR1 and CDR2 sequences are SGHDN and FVKESK. V sheds 4 bases and J sheds 3 bases, leaving 13 bases between their ends. What the research found in general, with its limitations: The study acknowledged that relatively few individuals were included in the TCR sequencing and HLA analysis.

RNA was extracted with the RNeasy kit and about 0.5 to 1 ug was reverse transcribed using random hexamers. The immunoSEQ multiplex PCR assay, which covers 54 Vbeta and 13 Jbeta segments, was used to amplify TCR beta CDR3 regions. PCR amplification bias was corrected using a synthetic template baseline for primer optimization and computational correction. Under the source paper's analysis protocol: Reads were annotated to V, D and J genes according to IMGT and were analyzed with immunoSEQ Analyzer, with only productive sequences retained. To calculate clonality, Shannon entropy was normalized by log2 of the number of productive unique sequences and then subtracted from one. For each patient and control, public and private clones were evaluated among the 100 most prevalent clones. Clones were defined as Susac-specific when absent from the healthy and MS cohorts, from 1,000 to 1,100 published viral clones and from other ImmuneACCESS disease sequences. In-frame beta chains were kept once TCRdb had trimmed the public reads at Q25 with fastp and called clones with MiXCR. Rows merge per CDR3 protein into single entries with the most common DNA and genes. Here the V and J calls rest on TCRdb's processing, not on the authors' analysis. In this sample the table shows 170,000 or so distinct CDR3 sequences, around 93% of which occur a single time. The ten largest clonotypes hold approximately 0.094% of the sample.

Peripheral blood CD8+ and CD4+ T cells from healthy donors, Susac syndrome patients and multiple sclerosis patients were profiled using high-throughput TCR beta sequencing. Treatment-naive patients with stable or active relapsing-remitting disease fulfilling revised McDonald criteria were used as multiple sclerosis controls. Bulk CD8+ and CD4+ T cells were purified by magnetic negative isolation, while CD8+ TEMRA cells were enriched using FACS. Blood was collected in EDTA tubes and processed within 24 hours, with PBMCs isolated through density gradient centrifugation. PBMCs intended for TCR sequencing were frozen in liquid nitrogen and were later thawed in a 37 degrees C water bath. The sorted or isolated CD4+, CD8+ and CD8+ TEMRA cells reached a purity of at least 90%. For this clonotype: The antigen this receptor binds is unknown. No much larger clonotype is one base removed from it; base qualities were not supplied.

The chain uses TRBV14 and TRBJ2-7; the D segment is perhaps TRBD1 or TRBD2, each sharing 6 matched bases. The sequencing sample was made of CD4+ T cells from PBMCs. This sequence originates from a human donor with multiple sclerosis. The CDR3 reads CASSPRRGNYEQYF. The DNA sequence is given as TGTGCCAGCAGCCCTCGGAGGGGGAACTACGAGCAGTACTTC.